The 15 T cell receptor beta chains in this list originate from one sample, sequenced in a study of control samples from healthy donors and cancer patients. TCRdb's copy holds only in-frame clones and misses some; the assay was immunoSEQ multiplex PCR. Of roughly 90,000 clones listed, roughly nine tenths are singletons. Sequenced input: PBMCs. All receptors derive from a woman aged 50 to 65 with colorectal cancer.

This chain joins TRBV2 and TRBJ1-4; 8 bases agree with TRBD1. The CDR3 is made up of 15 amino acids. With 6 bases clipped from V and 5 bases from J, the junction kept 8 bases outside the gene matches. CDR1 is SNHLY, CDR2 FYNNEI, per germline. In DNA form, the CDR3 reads TGTGCCAGCAGCAAAGACAGGGGCGGCAATGAAAAACTGTTTTTT. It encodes CASSKDRGGNEKLFF.

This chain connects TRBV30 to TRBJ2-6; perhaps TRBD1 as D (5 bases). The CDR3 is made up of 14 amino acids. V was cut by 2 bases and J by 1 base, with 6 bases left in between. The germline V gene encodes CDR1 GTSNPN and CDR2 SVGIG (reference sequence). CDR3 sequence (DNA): TGTGCCTGGAGTAAGGGGTCTGGGGCCAACGTCCTGACTTTC. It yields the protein CAWSKGSGANVLTF.

The CDR3 loop is CASSQDGVAALGNIQYF. Here the CDR3 DNA reads TGCGCCAGCAGCCAAGATGGCGTGGCAGCTCTTGGAAACATTCAGTACTTC. The J gene is TRBJ2-4, the V gene TRBV4-3; no definite D call. Trimming stripped 0 bases from V and 6 bases from J, with 18 bases between. Germline V gene data show CDR1 as LGHNA and CDR2 as YSLEER. The CDR3 loop spans 17 amino acids.

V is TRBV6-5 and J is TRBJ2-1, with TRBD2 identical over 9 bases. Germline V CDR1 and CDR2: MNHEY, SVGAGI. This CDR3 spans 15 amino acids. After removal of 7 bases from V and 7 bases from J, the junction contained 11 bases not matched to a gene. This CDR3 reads CASTLVERGVNEQFF. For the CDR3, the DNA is TGTGCCAGCACACTTGTAGAGCGGGGGGTAAATGAGCAGTTCTTC.

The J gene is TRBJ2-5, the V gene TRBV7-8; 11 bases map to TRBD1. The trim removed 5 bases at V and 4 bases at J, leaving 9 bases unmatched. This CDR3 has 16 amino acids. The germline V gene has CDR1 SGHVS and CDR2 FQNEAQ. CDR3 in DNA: TGTGCCAGCAGCGCCCTAGGGACAGGGGGTGTAGAGACCCAGTACTTC. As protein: CASSALGTGGVETQYF. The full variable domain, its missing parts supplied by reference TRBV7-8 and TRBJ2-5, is GAGVSQSPRYKVAKRGQDVALRCDPISGHVSLFWYQQALGQGPEFLTYFQNEAQLDKSGLPSDRFFAERPEGSVSTLKIQRTQQEDSAVYLCASSALGTGGVETQYFGPGTRLLVL.

The CDR3 region is CASSQDWRGNTIYF. Here the CDR3 DNA reads TGTGCCAGCAGCCAAGACTGGCGGGGAAACACCATATATTTT. The gene calls are TRBV3-1 (or the pseudogene TRBV3-2) and TRBJ1-3; unclear D gene. Per germline, CDR1 LGHDT and CDR2 YNNKEL (reference sequence). CDR3 length: 14 residues. V was clipped by 0 bases and J by 4 bases, with 7 bases between them.

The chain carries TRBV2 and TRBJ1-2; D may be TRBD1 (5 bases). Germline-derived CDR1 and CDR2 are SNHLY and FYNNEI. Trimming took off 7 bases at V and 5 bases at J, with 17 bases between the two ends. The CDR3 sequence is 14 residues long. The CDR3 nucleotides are TGTGCCAGCAATCGGGGGGGTTTTTTATATGGCTACACCTTC. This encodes CASNRGGFLYGYTF.

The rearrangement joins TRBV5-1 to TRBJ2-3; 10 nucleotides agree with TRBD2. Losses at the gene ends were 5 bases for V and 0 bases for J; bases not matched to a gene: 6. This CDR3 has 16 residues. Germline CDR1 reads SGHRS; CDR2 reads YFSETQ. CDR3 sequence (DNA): TGCGCCAGCAGTGGTAGCGGGGGGCTAAGCACAGATACGCAGTATTTT. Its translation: CASSGSGGLSTDTQYF.

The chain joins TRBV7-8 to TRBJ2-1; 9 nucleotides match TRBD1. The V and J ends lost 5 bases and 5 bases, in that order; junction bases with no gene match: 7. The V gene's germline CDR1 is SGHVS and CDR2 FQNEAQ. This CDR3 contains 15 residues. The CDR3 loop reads CASSTYRDRDNEQFF. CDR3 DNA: TGTGCCAGCAGCACATACCGGGACAGGGACAATGAGCAGTTCTTC. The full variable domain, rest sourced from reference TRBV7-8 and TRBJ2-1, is GAGVSQSPRYKVAKRGQDVALRCDPISGHVSLFWYQQALGQGPEFLTYFQNEAQLDKSGLPSDRFFAERPEGSVSTLKIQRTQQEDSAVYLCASSTYRDRDNEQFFGPGTRLTVL.

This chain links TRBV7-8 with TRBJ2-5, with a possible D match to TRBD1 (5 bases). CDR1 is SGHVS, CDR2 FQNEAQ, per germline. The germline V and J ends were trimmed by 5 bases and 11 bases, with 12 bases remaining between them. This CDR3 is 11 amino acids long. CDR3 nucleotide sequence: TGTGCCAGCAGCCAAGCCCGGACACAGTACTTC. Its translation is CASSQARTQYF.

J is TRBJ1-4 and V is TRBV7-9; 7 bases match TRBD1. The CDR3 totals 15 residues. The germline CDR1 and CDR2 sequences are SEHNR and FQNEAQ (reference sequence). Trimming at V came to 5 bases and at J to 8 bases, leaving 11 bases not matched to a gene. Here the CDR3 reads CASSATGQGGEKLFF. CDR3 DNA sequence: TGTGCCAGCAGCGCCACGGGTCAGGGGGGCGAAAAACTGTTTTTT.

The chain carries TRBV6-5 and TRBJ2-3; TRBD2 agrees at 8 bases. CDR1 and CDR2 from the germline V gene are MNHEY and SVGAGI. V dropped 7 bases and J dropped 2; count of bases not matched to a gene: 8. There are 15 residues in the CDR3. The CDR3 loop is CASTTSGGFTDTQYF. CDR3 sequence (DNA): TGTGCCAGCACCACAAGCGGGGGCTTCACAGATACGCAGTATTTT.

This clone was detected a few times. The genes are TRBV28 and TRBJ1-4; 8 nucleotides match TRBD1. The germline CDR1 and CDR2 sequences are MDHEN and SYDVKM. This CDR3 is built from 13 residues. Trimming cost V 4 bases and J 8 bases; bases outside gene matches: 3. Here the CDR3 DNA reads TGTGCCAGCAGTTCGGACAGGGCAGAAAAACTGTTTTTT. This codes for CASSSDRAEKLFF. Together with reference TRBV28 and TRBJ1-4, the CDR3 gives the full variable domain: DVKVTQSSRYLVKRTGEKVFLECVQDMDHENMFWYRQDPGLGLRLIYFSYDVKMKEKGDIPEGYSVSREKKERFSLILESASTNQTSMYLCASSSDRAEKLFFGSGTQLSVL.

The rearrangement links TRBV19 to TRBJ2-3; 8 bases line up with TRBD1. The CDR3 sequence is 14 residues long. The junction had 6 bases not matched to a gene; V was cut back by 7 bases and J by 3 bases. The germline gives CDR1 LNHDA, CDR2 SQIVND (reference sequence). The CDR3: CASKAGGRTDTQYF. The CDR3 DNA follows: TGTGCCAGTAAGGCAGGGGGCCGGACAGATACGCAGTATTTT.

As DNA, the CDR3 is TGTGCCACCAGTGATTTCGACTATGGCTACACCTTC. It translates to CATSDFDYGYTF. The J gene is TRBJ1-2, the V gene TRBV24-1, with D hard to call. Trimming shortened V by 1 base and J by 3 bases, and 2 bases separated the two germline ends. The CDR3 runs to 12 residues. CDR1 and CDR2 from the germline V gene are KGHDR and SFDVKD.